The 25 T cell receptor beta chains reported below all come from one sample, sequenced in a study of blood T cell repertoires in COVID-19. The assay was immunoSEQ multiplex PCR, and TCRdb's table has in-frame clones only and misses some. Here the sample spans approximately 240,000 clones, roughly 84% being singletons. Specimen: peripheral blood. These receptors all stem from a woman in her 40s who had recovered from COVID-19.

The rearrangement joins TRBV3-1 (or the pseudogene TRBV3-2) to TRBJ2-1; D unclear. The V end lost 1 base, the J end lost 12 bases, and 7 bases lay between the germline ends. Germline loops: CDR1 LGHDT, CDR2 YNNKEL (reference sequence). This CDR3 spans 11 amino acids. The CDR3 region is CASSQGPGQFF. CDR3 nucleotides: TGTGCCAGCAGCCAAGGTCCGGGGCAGTTCTTC.

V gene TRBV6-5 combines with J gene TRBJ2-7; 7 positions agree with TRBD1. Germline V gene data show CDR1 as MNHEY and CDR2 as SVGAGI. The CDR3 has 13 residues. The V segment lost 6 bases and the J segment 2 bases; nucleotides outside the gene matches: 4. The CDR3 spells CASRTGITYEQYF. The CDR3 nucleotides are TGTGCCAGCAGGACAGGGATAACCTACGAGCAGTACTTC.

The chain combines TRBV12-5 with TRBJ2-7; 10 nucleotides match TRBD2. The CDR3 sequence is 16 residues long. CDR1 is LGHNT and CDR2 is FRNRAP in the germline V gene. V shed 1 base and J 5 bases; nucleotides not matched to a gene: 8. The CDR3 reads CASGLGASGRAHEQYF. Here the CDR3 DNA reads TGTGCTAGTGGTTTGGGTGCCAGCGGGAGGGCCCACGAGCAGTACTTC.

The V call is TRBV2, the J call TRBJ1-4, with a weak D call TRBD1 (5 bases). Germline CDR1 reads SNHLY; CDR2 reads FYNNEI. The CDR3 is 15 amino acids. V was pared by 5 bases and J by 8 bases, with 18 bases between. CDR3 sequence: CASSPEAGRLEKLFF. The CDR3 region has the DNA TGTGCCAGCAGTCCCGAGGCGGGGCGCCTCGAAAAACTGTTTTTT.

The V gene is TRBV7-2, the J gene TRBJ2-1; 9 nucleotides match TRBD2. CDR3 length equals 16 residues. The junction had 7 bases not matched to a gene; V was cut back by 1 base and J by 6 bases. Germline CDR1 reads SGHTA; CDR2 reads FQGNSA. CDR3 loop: CASSLGGGRAVNEQFF. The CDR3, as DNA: TGTGCCAGCAGCTTAGGAGGCGGGAGGGCCGTCAATGAGCAGTTCTTC.

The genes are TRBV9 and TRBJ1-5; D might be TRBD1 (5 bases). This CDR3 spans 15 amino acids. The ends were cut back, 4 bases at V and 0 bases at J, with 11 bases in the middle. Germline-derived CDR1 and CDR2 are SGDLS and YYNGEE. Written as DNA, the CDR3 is TGTGCCAGCAGCCATGACAGAGATAGCAATCAGCCCCAGCATTTT. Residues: CASSHDRDSNQPQHF. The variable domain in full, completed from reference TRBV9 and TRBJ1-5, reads DSGVTQTPKHLITATGQRVTLRCSPRSGDLSVYWYQQSLDQGLQFLIQYYNGEERAKGNILERFSAQQFPDLHSELNLSSLELGDSALYFCASSHDRDSNQPQHFGDGTRLSIL.

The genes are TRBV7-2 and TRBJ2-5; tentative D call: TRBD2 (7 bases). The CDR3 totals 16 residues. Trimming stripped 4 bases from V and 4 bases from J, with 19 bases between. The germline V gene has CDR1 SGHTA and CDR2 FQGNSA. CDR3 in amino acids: CASSSPGGRGLETQYF. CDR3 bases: TGTGCCAGCAGCTCGCCCGGGGGGCGCGGATTAGAGACCCAGTACTTC.

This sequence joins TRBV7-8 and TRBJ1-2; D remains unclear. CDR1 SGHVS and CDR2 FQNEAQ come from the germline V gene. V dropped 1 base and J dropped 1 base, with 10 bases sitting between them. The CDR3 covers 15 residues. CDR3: CASSLVPGINYGYTF. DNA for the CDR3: TGTGCCAGCAGCTTAGTCCCCGGGATTAACTATGGCTACACCTTC.

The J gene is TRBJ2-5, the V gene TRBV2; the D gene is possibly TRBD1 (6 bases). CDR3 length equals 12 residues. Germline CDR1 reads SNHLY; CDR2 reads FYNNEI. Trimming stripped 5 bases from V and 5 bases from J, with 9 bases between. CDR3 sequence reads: CASSTGWETQYF. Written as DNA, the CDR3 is TGTGCCAGCAGTACAGGGTGGGAGACCCAGTACTTC.

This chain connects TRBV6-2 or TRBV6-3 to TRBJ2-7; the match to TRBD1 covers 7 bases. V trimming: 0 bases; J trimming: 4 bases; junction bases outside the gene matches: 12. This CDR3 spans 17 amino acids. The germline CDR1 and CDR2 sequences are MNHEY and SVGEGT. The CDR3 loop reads CASSYSSINRGGYEQYF. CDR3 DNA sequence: TGTGCCAGCAGTTACTCGAGTATAAACAGGGGTGGATACGAGCAGTACTTC.

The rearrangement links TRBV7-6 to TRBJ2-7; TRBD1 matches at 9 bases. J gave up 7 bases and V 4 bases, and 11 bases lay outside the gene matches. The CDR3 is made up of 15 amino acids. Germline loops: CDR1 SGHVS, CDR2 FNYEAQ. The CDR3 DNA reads TGTGCCAGCAGCTCTAGGACAGGGGAATTTTTGGAGCAGTACTTC. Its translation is CASSSRTGEFLEQYF.

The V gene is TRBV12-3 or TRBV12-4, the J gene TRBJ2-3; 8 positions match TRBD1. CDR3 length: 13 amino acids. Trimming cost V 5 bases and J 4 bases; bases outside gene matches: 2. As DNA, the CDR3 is TGTGCCAGCAGTCCGGACAGGGCAGATACGCAGTATTTT. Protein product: CASSPDRADTQYF.

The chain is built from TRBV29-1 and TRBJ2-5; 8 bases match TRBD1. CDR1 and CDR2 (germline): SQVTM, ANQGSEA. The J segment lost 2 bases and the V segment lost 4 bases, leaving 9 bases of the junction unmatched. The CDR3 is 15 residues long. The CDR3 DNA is TGCAGCGTTGGGACAGGGCAGGGGAAACAAGAGACCCAGTACTTC. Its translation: CSVGTGQGKQETQYF. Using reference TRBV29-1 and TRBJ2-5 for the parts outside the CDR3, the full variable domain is SAVISQKPSRDICQRGTSLTIQCQVDSQVTMMFWYRQQPGQSLTLIATANQGSEATYESGFVIDKFPISRPNLTFSTLTVSNMSPEDSSIYLCSVGTGQGKQETQYFGPGTRLLVL.

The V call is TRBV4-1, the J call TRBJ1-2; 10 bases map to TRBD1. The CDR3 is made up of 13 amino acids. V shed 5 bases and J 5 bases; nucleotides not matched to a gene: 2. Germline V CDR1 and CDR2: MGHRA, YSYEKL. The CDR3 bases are TGCGCCAGCAGCTGGGGACAGGGGTATGGCTACACCTTC. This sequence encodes CASSWGQGYGYTF.

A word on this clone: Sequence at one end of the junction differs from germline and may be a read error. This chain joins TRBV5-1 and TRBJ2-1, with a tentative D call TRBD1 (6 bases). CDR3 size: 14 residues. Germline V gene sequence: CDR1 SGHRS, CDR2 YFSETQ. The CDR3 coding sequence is TGCGCCAGCACCTTGGACAGCTTCTACAATGAGCAGTTCTTC. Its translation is CASTLDSFYNEQFF.

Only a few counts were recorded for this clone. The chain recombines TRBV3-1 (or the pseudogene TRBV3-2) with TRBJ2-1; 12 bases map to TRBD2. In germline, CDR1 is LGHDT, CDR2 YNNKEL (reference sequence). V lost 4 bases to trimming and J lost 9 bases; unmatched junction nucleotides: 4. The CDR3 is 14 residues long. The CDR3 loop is CASSLTSGGGEQFF. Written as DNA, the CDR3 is TGTGCCAGCAGCCTGACTAGCGGGGGCGGTGAGCAGTTCTTC.

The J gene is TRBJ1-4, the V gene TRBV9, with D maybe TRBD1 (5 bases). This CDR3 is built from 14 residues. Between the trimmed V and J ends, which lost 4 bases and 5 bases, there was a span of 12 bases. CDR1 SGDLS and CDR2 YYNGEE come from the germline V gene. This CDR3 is CASSPGTLNEKLFF. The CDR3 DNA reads TGTGCCAGCAGCCCCGGGACTTTGAATGAAAAACTGTTTTTT.

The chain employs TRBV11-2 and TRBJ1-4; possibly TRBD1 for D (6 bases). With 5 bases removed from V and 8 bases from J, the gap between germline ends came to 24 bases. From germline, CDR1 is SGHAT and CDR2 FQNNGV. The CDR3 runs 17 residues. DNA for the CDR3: TGTGCCAGCAGCGTACAGGGTTTAAGCCCCCCTGACGAAAAACTGTTTTTT. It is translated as CASSVQGLSPPDEKLFF.

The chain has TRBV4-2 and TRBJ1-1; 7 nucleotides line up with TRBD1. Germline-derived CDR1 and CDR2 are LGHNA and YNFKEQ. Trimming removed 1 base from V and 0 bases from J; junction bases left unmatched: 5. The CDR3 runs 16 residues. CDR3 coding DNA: TGTGCCAGCAGCCAAGGCGACAGGGCAGTGAACACTGAAGCTTTCTTT. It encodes CASSQGDRAVNTEAFF.

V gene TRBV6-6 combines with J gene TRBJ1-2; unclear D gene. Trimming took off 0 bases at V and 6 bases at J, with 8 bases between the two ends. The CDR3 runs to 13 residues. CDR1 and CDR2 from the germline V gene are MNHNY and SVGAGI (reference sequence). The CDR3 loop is CASSYSRSDGYTF. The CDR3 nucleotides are TGTGCCAGCAGTTACTCTAGGAGCGATGGCTACACCTTC.

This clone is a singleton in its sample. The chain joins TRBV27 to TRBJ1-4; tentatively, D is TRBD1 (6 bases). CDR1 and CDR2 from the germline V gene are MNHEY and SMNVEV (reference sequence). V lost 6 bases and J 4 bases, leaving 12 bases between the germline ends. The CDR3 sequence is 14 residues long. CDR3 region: CASRPTGFNEKLFF. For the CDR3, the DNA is TGTGCCAGCAGGCCGACAGGATTTAATGAAAAACTGTTTTTT. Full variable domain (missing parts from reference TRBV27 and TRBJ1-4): EAQVTQNPRYLITVTGKKLTVTCSQNMNHEYMSWYRQDPGLGLRQIYYSMNVEVTDKGDVPEGYKVSRKEKRNFPLILESPSPNQTSLYFCASRPTGFNEKLFFGSGTQLSVL.

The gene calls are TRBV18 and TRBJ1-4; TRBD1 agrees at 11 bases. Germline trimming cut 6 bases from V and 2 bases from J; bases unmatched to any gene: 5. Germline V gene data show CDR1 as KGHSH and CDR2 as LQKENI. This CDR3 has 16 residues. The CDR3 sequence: CASSSGTGGTNEKLFF. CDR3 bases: TGTGCCAGCTCGTCCGGGACAGGGGGGACTAATGAAAAACTGTTTTTT.

The CDR3 DNA reads TGCGCCAGCAGCCAAGAAGGAGGAGAGGGGGCAAGGAACTATGGCTACACCTTC. Amino acid sequence: CASSQEGGEGARNYGYTF. The chain joins TRBV4-3 to TRBJ1-2; 7 bases agree with TRBD1. V lost 0 bases, J lost 2 bases, and 12 bases stayed unmatched. The CDR3 contains 18 residues. The germline V gene has CDR1 LGHNA and CDR2 YSLEER.

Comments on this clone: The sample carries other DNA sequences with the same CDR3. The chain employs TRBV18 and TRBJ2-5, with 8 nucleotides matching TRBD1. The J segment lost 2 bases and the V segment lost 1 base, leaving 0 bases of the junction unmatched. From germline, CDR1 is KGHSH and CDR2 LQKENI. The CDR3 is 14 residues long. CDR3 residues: CASSPRQGQETQYF. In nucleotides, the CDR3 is TGTGCCAGCTCACCACGACAGGGGCAAGAGACCCAGTACTTC.

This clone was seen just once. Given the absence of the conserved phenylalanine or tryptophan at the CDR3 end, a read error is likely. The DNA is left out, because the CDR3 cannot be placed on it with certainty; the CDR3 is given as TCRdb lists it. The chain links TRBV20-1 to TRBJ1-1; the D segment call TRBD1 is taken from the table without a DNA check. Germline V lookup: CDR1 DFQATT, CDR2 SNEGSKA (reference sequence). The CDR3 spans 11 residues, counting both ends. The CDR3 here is CSARGAGNPEL.